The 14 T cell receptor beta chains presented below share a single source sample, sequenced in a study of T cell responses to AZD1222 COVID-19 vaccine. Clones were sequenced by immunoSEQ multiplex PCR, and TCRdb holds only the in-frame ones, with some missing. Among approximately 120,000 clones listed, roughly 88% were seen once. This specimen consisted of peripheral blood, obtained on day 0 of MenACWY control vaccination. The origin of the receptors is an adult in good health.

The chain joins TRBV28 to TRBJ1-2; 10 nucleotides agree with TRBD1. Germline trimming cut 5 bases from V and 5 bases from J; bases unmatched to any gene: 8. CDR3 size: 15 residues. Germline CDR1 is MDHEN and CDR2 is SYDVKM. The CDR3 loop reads CASSTSGTGVYGYTF. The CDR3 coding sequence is TGTGCCAGCAGTACCTCCGGGACAGGGGTTTATGGCTACACCTTC.

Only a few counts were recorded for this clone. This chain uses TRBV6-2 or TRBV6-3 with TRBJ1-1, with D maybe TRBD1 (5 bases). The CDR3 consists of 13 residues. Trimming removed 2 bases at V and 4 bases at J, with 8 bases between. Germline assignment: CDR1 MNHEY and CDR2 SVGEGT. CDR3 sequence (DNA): TGTGCCAGCAGTTACGTTCAGGGCACTGAAGCTTTCTTT. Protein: CASSYVQGTEAFF.

DNA for the CDR3: TGTGCCAGCAGTCCACCTAACTCCTACGAGCAGTACTTC. Its protein product is CASSPPNSYEQYF. The gene calls are TRBV6-6 and TRBJ2-7; D uncertain. Germline loops: CDR1 MNHNY, CDR2 SVGAGI (reference sequence). There are 13 residues in the CDR3. Deletions cut 5 bases from V and 0 bases from J, with 8 bases between.

The CDR3 sequence is CASSLGQGANEQYF. CDR3 bases: TGTGCCAGCAGCTTGGGGCAGGGGGCGAACGAGCAGTACTTC. The chain recombines TRBV5-4 with TRBJ2-7; the match to TRBD1 covers 8 bases. CDR1 and CDR2 from the germline V gene are SGHNT and YYREEE (reference sequence). The J segment lost 5 bases and the V segment lost 0 bases, leaving 4 bases of the junction unmatched. This CDR3 contains 14 residues.

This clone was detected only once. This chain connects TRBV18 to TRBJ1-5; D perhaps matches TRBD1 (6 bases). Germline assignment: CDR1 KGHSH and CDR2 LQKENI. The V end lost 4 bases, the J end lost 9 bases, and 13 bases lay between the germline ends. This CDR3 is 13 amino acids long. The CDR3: CASSQGDGRPQHF. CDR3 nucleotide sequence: TGTGCCAGCTCACAGGGGGACGGCAGGCCCCAGCATTTT.

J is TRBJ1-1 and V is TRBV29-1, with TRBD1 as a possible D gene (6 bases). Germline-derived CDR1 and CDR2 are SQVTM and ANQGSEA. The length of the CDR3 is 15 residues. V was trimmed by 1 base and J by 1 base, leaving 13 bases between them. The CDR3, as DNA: TGCAGCGTTGAAGTTTGGGGACACAAGAACACTGAAGCTTTCTTT. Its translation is CSVEVWGHKNTEAFF.

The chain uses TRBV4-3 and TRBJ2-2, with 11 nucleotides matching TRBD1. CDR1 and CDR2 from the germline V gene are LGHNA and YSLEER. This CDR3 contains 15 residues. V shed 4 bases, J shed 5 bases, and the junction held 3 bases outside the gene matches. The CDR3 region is CASSPGTGGTGELFF. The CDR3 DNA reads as TGCGCCAGCAGCCCCGGGACAGGGGGGACCGGGGAGCTGTTTTTT.

The CDR3 here is CASSPSGGTYNEQFF. The DNA for the CDR3 is TGTGCCAGCAGCCCGAGTGGGGGAACCTACAATGAGCAGTTCTTC. The V and J genes are TRBV11-3 and TRBJ2-1; D may correspond to TRBD1 or TRBD2 (5 bases each). Germline V gene sequence: CDR1 SGHNT, CDR2 YENEEA. The V end lost 5 bases, the J end lost 2 bases, and 13 bases lay between the germline ends. The CDR3 runs 15 residues.

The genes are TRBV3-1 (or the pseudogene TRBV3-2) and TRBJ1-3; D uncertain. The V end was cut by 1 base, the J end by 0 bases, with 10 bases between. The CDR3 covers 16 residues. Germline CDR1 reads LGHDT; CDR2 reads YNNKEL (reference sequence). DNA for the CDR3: TGTGCCAGCAGCCAAGTAAGCACCTCCTCTGGAAACACCATATATTTT. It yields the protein CASSQVSTSSGNTIYF.

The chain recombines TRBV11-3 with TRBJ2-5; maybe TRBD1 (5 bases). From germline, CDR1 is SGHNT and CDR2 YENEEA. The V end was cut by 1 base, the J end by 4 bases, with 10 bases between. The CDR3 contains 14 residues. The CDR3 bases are TGTGCCAGCAGCTTAGTAGCTGGGGCAGAGACCCAGTACTTC. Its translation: CASSLVAGAETQYF.

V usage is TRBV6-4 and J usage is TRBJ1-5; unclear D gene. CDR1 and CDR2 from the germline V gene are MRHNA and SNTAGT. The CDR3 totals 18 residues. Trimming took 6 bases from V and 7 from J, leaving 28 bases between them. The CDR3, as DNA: TGTGCCAGCAGCGGTGATAGAGGGCACCGAGCCGGCCGGCAGCCCCAGCATTTT. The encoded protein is CASSGDRGHRAGRQPQHF.

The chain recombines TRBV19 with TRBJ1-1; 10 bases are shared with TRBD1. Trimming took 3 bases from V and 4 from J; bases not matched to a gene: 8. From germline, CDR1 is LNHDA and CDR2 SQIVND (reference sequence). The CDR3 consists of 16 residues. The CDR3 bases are TGTGCCAGTAGTATGAGACAGGGGGCCGGGGGCACTGAAGCTTTCTTT. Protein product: CASSMRQGAGGTEAFF.

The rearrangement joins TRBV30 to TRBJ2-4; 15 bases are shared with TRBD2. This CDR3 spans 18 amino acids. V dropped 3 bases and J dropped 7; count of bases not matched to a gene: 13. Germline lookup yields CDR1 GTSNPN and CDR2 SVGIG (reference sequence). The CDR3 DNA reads TGTGCCTGGAGCCCCCACCCGGGGACTAGCGGGAGGTGGAACATTCAGTACTTC. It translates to CAWSPHPGTSGRWNIQYF.

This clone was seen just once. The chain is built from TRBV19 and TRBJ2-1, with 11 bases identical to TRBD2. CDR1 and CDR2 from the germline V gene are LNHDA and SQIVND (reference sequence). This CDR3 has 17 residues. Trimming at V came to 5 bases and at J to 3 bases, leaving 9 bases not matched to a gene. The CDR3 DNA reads TGTGCCAGTAGTGCCCGACTAGCGGGAATCTACTACAATGAGCAGTTCTTC. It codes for CASSARLAGIYYNEQFF. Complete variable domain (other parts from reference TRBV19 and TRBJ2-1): DGGITQSPKYLFRKEGQNVTLSCEQNLNHDAMYWYRQDPGQGLRLIYYSQIVNDFQKGDIAEGYSVSREKKESFPLTVTSAQKNPTAFYLCASSARLAGIYYNEQFFGPGTRLTVL.